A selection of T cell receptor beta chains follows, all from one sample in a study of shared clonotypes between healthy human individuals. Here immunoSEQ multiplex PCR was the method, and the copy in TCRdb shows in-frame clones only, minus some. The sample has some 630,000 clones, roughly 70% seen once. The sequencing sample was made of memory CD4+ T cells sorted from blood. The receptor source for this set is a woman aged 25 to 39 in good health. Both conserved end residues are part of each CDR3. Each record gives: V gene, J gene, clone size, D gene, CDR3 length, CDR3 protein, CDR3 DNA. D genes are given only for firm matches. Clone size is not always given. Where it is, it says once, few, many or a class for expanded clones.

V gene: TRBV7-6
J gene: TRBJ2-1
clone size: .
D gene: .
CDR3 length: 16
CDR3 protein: CASSLGIRNSYNEQFF
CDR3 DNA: TGTGCCAGCAGCTTAGGTATCAGAAATTCCTACAATGAGCAGTTCTTC

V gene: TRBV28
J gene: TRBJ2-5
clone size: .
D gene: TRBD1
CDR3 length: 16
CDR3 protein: CASSLRGTGRSETQYF
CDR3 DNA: TGTGCCAGCAGTTTAAGGGGGACAGGGCGATCGGAGACCCAGTACTTC

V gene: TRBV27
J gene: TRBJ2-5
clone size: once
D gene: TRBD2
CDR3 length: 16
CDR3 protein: CASSLGGAGLQETQYF
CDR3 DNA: TGTGCCAGCAGTCTCGGGGGGGCGGGTCTCCAAGAGACCCAGTACTTC

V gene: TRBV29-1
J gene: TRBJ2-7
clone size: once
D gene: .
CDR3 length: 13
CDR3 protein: CSVGLAKRGEQYF
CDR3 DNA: TGCAGCGTTGGACTAGCCAAGAGGGGGGAGCAGTACTTC

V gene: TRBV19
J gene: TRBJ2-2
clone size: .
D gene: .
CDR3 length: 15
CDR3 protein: CASSIQGPNTGELFF
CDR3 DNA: TGTGCCAGTAGTATTCAGGGGCCGAACACCGGGGAGCTGTTTTTT

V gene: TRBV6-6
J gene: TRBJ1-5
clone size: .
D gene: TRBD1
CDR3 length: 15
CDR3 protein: CASSYYTGDNQPQHF
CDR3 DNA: TGTGCCAGCAGTTACTATACAGGGGACAATCAGCCCCAGCATTTT

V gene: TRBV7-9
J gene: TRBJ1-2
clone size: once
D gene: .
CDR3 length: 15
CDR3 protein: CASSLAADALNGYTF
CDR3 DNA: TGTGCCAGCAGCTTAGCCGCGGATGCCCTTAATGGCTACACCTTC

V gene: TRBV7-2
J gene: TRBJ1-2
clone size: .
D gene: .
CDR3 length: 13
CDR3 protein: CASSLVLLDGYTF
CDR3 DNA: TGTGCCAGCAGCTTAGTCCTACTGGATGGCTACACCTTC

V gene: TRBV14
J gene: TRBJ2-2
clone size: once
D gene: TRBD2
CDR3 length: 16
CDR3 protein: CASSSLPGRGTGELFF
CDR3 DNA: TGTGCCAGCAGCTCCTTGCCAGGGAGGGGCACCGGGGAGCTGTTTTTT

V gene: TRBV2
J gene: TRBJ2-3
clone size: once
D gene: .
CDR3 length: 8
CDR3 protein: CASSEENF
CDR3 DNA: TGTGCCAGCAGTGAAGAGAATTTT

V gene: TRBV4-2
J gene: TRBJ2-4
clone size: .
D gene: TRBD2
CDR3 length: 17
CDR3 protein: CASSQVKVREVKNIQYF
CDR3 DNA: TGTGCCAGCAGCCAAGTTAAGGTGCGGGAGGTCAAAAACATTCAGTACTTC

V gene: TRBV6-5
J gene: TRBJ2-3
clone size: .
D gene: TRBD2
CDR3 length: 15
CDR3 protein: CASREREGGASTQYF
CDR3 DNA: TGTGCCAGCAGAGAGCGGGAGGGCGGAGCGAGTACGCAGTATTTT

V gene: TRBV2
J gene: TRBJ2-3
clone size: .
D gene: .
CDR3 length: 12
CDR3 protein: CASSASTDTQYF
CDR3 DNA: TGTGCCAGCAGTGCTAGCACAGATACGCAGTATTTT

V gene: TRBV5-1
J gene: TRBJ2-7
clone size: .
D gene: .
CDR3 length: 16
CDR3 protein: CASSLISLDLTYEQYF
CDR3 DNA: TGCGCCAGCAGCTTGATTTCCCTAGACCTAACCTACGAGCAGTACTTC

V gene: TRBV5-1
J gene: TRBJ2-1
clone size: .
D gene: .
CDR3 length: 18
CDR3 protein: CASSLVLAGQTSYNEQFF
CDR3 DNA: TGCGCCAGCAGCTTGGTTCTTGCAGGGCAAACCTCCTACAATGAGCAGTTCTTC

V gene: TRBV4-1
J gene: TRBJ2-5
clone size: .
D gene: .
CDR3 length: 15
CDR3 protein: CASSQGYSMGYEQYF
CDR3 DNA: TGCGCCAGCAGCCAAGGGTACTCGATGGGGTATGAGCAGTACTTC

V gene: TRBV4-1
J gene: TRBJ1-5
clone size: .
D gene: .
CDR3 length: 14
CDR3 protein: CASSQEGQLQPQHF
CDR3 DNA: TGCGCCAGCAGCCAAGAGGGTCAGCTTCAGCCCCAGCATTTT

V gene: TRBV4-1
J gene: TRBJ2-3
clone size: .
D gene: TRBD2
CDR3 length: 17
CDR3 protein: CASSHRTGTSGTDTQYF
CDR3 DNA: TGCGCCAGCAGCCATAGAACCGGGACTAGCGGCACAGATACGCAGTATTTT

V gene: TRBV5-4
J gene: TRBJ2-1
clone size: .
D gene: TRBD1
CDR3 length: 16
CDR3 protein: CASSAPGQAPGNEQFF
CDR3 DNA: TGTGCCAGCAGCGCGCCGGGACAGGCCCCGGGGAATGAGCAGTTCTTC

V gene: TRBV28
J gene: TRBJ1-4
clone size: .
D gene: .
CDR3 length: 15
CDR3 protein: CASTVPRGVDEKLFF
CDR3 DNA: TGTGCCAGCACTGTGCCCCGGGGAGTGGATGAAAAACTGTTTTTT

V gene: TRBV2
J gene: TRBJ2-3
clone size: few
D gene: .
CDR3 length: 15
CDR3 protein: CASSEQGTEGDTQYF
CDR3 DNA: TGTGCCAGCAGCGAACAGGGAACGGAGGGAGATACGCAGTATTTT

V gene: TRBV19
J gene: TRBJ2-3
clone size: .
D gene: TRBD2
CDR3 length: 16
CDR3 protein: CASSLLAGVVTDTQYF
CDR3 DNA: TGTGCCAGTAGTCTTCTAGCGGGAGTCGTGACAGATACGCAGTATTTT

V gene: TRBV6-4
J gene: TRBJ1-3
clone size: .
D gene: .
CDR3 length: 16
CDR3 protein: CASSDGSRSSGNTIYF
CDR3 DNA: TGTGCCAGCAGTGACGGGAGCAGAAGCTCTGGAAACACCATATATTTT

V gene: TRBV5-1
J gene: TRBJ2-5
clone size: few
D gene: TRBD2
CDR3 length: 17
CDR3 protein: CATCLASGRRCWETQYF
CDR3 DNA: TGCGCCACCTGCCTTGCTAGCGGGAGGCGCTGTTGGGAGACCCAGTACTTC

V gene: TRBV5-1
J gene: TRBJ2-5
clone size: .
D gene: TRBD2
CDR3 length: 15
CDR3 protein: CASSLGTSGKETQYF
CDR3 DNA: TGCGCCAGCAGCTTGGGGACTAGCGGAAAAGAGACCCAGTACTTC

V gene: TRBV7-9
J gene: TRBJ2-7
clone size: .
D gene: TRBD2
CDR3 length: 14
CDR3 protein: CASSGTSGRSEQYF
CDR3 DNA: TGTGCCAGCAGCGGGACTAGCGGGAGAAGCGAGCAGTACTTC

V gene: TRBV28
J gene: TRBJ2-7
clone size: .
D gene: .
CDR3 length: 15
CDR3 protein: CASSLQDSSSYEQYF
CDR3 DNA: TGTGCCAGCAGTTTACAGGATAGTAGCTCCTACGAGCAGTACTTC

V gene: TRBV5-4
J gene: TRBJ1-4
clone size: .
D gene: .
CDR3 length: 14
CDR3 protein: CASSNPGQGEKLFF
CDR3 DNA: TGTGCCAGCAGCAACCCGGGACAAGGGGAAAAACTGTTTTTT

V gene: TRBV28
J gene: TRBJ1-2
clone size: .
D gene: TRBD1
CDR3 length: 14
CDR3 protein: CASFGTGGYYGYTF
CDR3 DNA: TGTGCCAGCTTCGGGACAGGGGGTTACTATGGCTACACCTTC